The 22 T cell receptor beta chains below were found in one sample sequenced in a study of PD-L1 blockade in urothelial cancer. Noted time point: pretreatment peripheral blood. Produced via immunoSEQ multiplex PCR; TCRdb's table is partial and in-frame only. The sample yields about 87,000 clones, 84% seen once. This specimen consisted of PBMCs, obtained around atezolizumab (anti-PD-L1) treatment. The source of these receptors is a man aged 55 to 70 with urothelial cancer.

This clone was counted between two and nine times. The V gene is TRBV6-6, the J gene TRBJ1-3, with 7 bases fitting TRBD1. Germline CDR1 MNHNY, CDR2 SVGAGI (reference sequence). The CDR3 is 16 residues long. Germline trimming cut 4 bases from V and 1 base from J; bases unmatched to any gene: 7. The CDR3 bases are TGTGCCAGCAGTTCCGGGACAGCAACTTCTGGAAACACCATATATTTT. The encoded protein is CASSSGTATSGNTIYF.

The CDR3, as DNA: TGTGCCAGCAGCTTTGGTACGGGGCAAGAGACCCAGTACTTC. It translates to CASSFGTGQETQYF. This chain connects TRBV13 to TRBJ2-5; D possibly corresponds to TRBD2 (5 bases). The germline V gene encodes CDR1 PRHDT and CDR2 FYEKMQ (reference sequence). The CDR3 is 14 amino acids. The ends were cut back, 3 bases at V and 2 bases at J, with 10 bases in the middle.

J is TRBJ1-1 and V is TRBV9; maybe TRBD1 (6 bases). The germline CDR1 and CDR2 sequences are SGDLS and YYNGEE. Trimming removed 4 bases from V and 1 base from J, with 11 bases in between. The CDR3 loop spans 14 amino acids. CDR3 DNA sequence: TGTGCCAGCAGCCTTAGAGGGGGGAACACTGAAGCTTTCTTT. Its translation is CASSLRGGNTEAFF.

This chain uses TRBV9 with TRBJ1-1; the D gene is possibly TRBD1 (5 bases). CDR1 is SGDLS and CDR2 is YYNGEE in the germline V gene. The CDR3 contains 16 residues. Between the trimmed V and J ends, which lost 4 bases and 0 bases, there was a span of 16 bases. CDR3 residues: CASSSLGGGVNTEAFF. CDR3 DNA sequence: TGTGCCAGCAGCTCACTGGGGGGAGGGGTGAACACTGAAGCTTTCTTT.

The chain links TRBV27 to TRBJ2-2; TRBD1 might be the D (5 bases). This CDR3 contains 18 residues. CDR1 MNHEY and CDR2 SMNVEV come from the germline V gene (reference sequence). V was cut by 6 bases and J by 2 bases, with 22 bases left in between. This chain's CDR3 is CASRRNQYVTANTGELFF. CDR3 nucleotides: TGTGCCAGCAGGCGTAACCAATACGTGACAGCAAACACCGGGGAGCTGTTTTTT.

This clone was seen just once. The chain is built from TRBV7-2 and TRBJ1-6; TRBD1 matches at 7 bases. The CDR3 contains 16 residues. Germline V lookup: CDR1 SGHTA, CDR2 FQGNSA. Trimming took 4 bases from V and 7 from J; bases not matched to a gene: 10. This CDR3 reads CASSSRTGQSNSPLHF. The CDR3 coding sequence is TGTGCCAGCAGCTCCCGCACGGGACAGTCGAATTCACCCCTCCACTTT.

The chain uses TRBV19 and TRBJ2-1; TRBD1 matches 10 bases. V lost 4 bases to trimming and J lost 5 bases; unmatched junction nucleotides: 5. This CDR3 contains 15 residues. Germline CDR1 reads LNHDA; CDR2 reads SQIVND (reference sequence). CDR3 sequence reads: CASSRDRGPNNEQFF. The CDR3 bases are TGTGCCAGTAGTAGGGACAGGGGACCAAACAATGAGCAGTTCTTC.

The chain recombines TRBV30 with TRBJ1-4; possibly TRBD1 for D (6 bases). Trimming took 5 bases from V and 8 from J, leaving 15 bases between them. Germline V gene lookup returns CDR1 GTSNPN and CDR2 SVGIG (reference sequence). There are 13 residues in the CDR3. CDR3 in DNA: TGTGCCTGGCTAAGCGGGACATACGAAAAACTGTTTTTT. Its translation: CAWLSGTYEKLFF. Variable domain in full (rest from reference TRBV30 and TRBJ1-4): SQTIHQWPATLVQPVGSPLSLECTVEGTSNPNLYWYRQAAGRGLQLLFYSVGIGQISSEVPQNLSASRPQDRQFILSSKKLLLSDSGFYLCAWLSGTYEKLFFGSGTQLSVL.

V is TRBV6-5 and J is TRBJ2-1, with D possibly TRBD1 on 5 matching bases. Germline V gives CDR1 MNHEY, CDR2 SVGAGI. The CDR3 is 13 residues long. V shed 2 bases and J shed 9 bases, with 11 bases lying between them. CDR3 amino acids: CASSYPDRREQFF. CDR3 in DNA: TGTGCCAGCAGTTACCCTGACAGACGTGAGCAGTTCTTC.

This clone came up a few times. The J gene is TRBJ2-2, the V gene TRBV5-6, with unresolved D. The CDR3 has 13 residues. Germline values: CDR1 SGHDT, CDR2 YYEEEE. Deletions cut 2 bases from V and 3 bases from J, with 5 bases between. As DNA, the CDR3 is TGTGCCAGCAGCTTCTCGTACACCGGGGAGCTGTTTTTT. This gives the protein CASSFSYTGELFF.

The V gene is TRBV9, the J gene TRBJ2-5, with 14 bases lining up with TRBD2. Per the germline V gene, CDR1 is SGDLS and CDR2 is YYNGEE. The CDR3 is 16 amino acids. V dropped 2 bases and J dropped 4; count of bases not matched to a gene: 4. CDR3 nucleotides: TGTGCCAGCAGCGTTGGGGGACTAGCGGGAGTAGAGACCCAGTACTTC. It encodes CASSVGGLAGVETQYF.

The sample holds a few counts of this clone. CDR3 residues: CASVLGTGGYTF. CDR3 coding DNA: TGTGCTAGTGTTTTAGGGACAGGAGGCTACACCTTC. The V gene is TRBV12-5, the J gene TRBJ1-2; 8 bases map to TRBD1. J was trimmed by 8 bases and V by 7 bases; bases with no gene match: 6. Germline CDR1 is LGHNT and CDR2 is FRNRAP. The CDR3 extends over 12 amino acids.

The chain links TRBV29-1 to TRBJ2-7; 9 bases map to TRBD1. Germline CDR1 SQVTM, CDR2 ANQGSEA. The V gene end was trimmed by 7 bases and the J gene end by 0 bases; junction bases not matched to a gene: 4. This CDR3 comprises 13 residues. In DNA, the CDR3 is TGCAGCGCTTGGGACAGGGACTCCTACGAGCAGTACTTC. It is translated as CSAWDRDSYEQYF.

This chain joins TRBV30 and TRBJ1-4; no definite D call. Germline CDR1 reads GTSNPN; CDR2 reads SVGIG (reference sequence). V lost 3 bases to trimming and J lost 8 bases, with 13 bases between them. The CDR3 totals 13 residues. CDR3 nucleotide sequence: TGTGCCTGGAGCCGAACAACACAAGAAAAACTGTTTTTT. This gives the protein CAWSRTTQEKLFF. Variable domain in full (rest from reference TRBV30 and TRBJ1-4): SQTIHQWPATLVQPVGSPLSLECTVEGTSNPNLYWYRQAAGRGLQLLFYSVGIGQISSEVPQNLSASRPQDRQFILSSKKLLLSDSGFYLCAWSRTTQEKLFFGSGTQLSVL.

This clone was seen just once. The V call is TRBV12-2, the J call TRBJ2-4; TRBD2 reflects the table's D call only, with no check against the DNA. TRBV12-2 is recorded as a pseudogene. This CDR3 comprises 21 residues. CDR3 sequence (DNA): TGTGCAAGTCGCTTCCCGACTAGCGGGAGGTCCCTCAGCTCCGGGGGGGACATTCAGTACTTC. The encoded protein is CASRFPTSGRSLSSGGDIQYF.

This chain joins TRBV5-4 and TRBJ1-6, with 7 bases identical to TRBD1. The CDR3 consists of 15 residues. The germline gives CDR1 SGHNT, CDR2 YYREEE (reference sequence). Germline trimming cut 3 bases from V and 1 base from J; bases unmatched to any gene: 1. Here the CDR3 DNA reads TGTGCCAGCAGCTCACAGGGGTCCTATAATTCACCCCTCCACTTT. The encoded protein is CASSSQGSYNSPLHF.

This chain connects TRBV10-1 to TRBJ2-1; perhaps TRBD2 as D (6 bases). V lost 3 bases to trimming and J lost 8 bases, with 11 bases between them. CDR1 and CDR2 from the germline V gene are WNHNN and SYGVQD (reference sequence). This CDR3 is 13 amino acids long. CDR3 coding DNA: TGCGCCAGCAGTGACCGGACTAACGATGAGCAGTTCTTC. It codes for CASSDRTNDEQFF.

This chain uses TRBV10-2 with TRBJ2-1, with 9 bases identical to TRBD2. Germline V gene lookup returns CDR1 WSHSY and CDR2 SAAADI. V lost 0 bases, J lost 4 bases, and 1 base stayed unmatched. CDR3 length: 15 residues. CDR3 amino acids: CASSESRGGYNEQFF. CDR3 bases: TGCGCCAGCAGTGAGTCGCGGGGGGGTTACAATGAGCAGTTCTTC.

This chain connects TRBV18 to TRBJ2-7; 9 bases match TRBD1. Per germline, CDR1 KGHSH and CDR2 LQKENI. V lost 4 bases, J lost 3 bases, and 4 bases stayed unmatched. The CDR3 is 14 amino acids. The CDR3 sequence: CASSHRQGVYEQYF. CDR3 nucleotide sequence: TGTGCCAGCTCACACCGACAGGGGGTCTACGAGCAGTACTTC.

The chain is built from TRBV15 and TRBJ2-2; no firm D call. The CDR3 sequence is 15 residues long. V lost 0 bases and J lost 4, with 9 bases in between. Germline CDR1 and CDR2: LNHNV and YYDKDF (reference sequence). The CDR3 DNA reads TGTGCCACCAGCAGAGATTTTGCCGGCACCGGGGAGCTGTTTTTT. Translated: CATSRDFAGTGELFF.

The chain combines TRBV2 with TRBJ1-4, with 8 bases lining up with TRBD1. The CDR3 runs to 15 residues. The V gene end was trimmed by 5 bases and the J gene end by 5 bases; junction bases not matched to a gene: 7. Germline CDR1 reads SNHLY; CDR2 reads FYNNEI. CDR3 sequence: CASSSTGAWNEKLFF. CDR3 bases: TGTGCCAGCAGTTCGACAGGGGCGTGGAATGAAAAACTGTTTTTT.

This clone has only one observation. The chain carries TRBV9 and TRBJ2-2, with TRBD1 matching 8 bases. Germline loops: CDR1 SGDLS, CDR2 YYNGEE. The junction had 3 bases not matched to a gene; V was cut back by 0 bases and J by 5 bases. The CDR3 contains 15 residues. The CDR3 DNA follows: TGTGCCAGCAGCGTAGACCAGGGGGCGACCGGGGAGCTGTTTTTT. Amino acids: CASSVDQGATGELFF.